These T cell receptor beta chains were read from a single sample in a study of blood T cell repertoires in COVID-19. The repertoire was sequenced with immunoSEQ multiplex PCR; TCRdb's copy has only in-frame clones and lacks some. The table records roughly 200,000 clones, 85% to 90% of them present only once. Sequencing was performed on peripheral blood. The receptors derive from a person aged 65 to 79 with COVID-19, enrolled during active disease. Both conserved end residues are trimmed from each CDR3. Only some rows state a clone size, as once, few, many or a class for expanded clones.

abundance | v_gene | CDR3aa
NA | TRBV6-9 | ASSYRDNSNQPQH
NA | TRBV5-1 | ASSLGQAGTNEQF
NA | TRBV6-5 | ASKFTGTSLGYT
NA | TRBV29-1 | SVGGGFDQPQH
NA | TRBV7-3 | ASSYRGGETQY
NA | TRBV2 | ASSVDRPTGGQPQH
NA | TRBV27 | ASSPGVTYEQY
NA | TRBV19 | AGASGFGYGYT
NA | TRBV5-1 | ASSLGAGYGYT
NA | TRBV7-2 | ASSLGPGPYNEQF
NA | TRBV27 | ASRPMGQKNEKLF
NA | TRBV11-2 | ASSPEGQGTFYGYT
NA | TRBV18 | ASSPPVGGEVAEAF
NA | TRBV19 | ASTDRALSNQPQH
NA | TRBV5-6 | ASSLGVNTEAF
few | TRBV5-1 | ASSLTKGWLGQPQH
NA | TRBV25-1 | ASSEYFGSADGYT
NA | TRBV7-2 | ASSLDGTGVSDTQY
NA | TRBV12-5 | ASGLARGVGGVRPEMNTEAF
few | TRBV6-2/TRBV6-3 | ASSYSRDRYEQY
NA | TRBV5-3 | ARSLGAGKAF
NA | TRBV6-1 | ASSRRTGVLEQY
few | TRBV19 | ASSIGRPETQY
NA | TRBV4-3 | ASSQDPPTLATNEKLF
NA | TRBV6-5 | ASSSRDRGAF
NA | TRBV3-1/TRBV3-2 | ASSPRVPYEQY
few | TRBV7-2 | ASSPRAGGASNSPLH